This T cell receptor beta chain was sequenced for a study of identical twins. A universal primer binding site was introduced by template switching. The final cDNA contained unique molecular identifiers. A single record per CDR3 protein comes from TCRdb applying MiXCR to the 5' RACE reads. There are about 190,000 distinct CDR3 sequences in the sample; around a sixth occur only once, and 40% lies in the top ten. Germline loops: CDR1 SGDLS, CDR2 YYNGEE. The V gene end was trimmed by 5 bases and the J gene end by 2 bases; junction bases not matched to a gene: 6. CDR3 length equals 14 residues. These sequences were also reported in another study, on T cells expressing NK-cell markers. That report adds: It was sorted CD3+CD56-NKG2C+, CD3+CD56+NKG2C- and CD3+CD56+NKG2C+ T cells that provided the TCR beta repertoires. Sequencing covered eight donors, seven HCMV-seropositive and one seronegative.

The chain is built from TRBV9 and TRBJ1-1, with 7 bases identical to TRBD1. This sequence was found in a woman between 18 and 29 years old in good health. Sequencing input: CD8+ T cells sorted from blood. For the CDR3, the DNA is TGTGCCAGCAGTTCCGGGACAGACAACACTGAAGCTTTCTTT. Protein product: CASSSGTDNTEAFF.